This TCR beta chain was sequenced during a study of blood T cell repertoires in COVID-19. Across the study: PBMCs, B-cell-depleted T cells, or T cells were the source of the cDNA or gDNA that made up the material.

CDR3 length equals 13 residues. V lost 8 bases to trimming and J lost 5 bases, with 14 bases between them. In the study's own analysis: Reference gene primer amplification gave estimated nucleated cell counts. The protocol was immunoSEQ multiplex PCR, while the TCRdb copy is restricted to in-frame clones and leaves out a portion. D and trimming were read from the DNA, whereas the V and J calls and clone size are those reported in that table. The sample lists fewer than 250,000 clones, about 85% occurring once. The chain is built from TRBV12-3 or TRBV12-4 and TRBJ2-3, with D possibly TRBD1 on 5 matching bases. Sequenced: peripheral blood. This sequence originates from a man aged 70 or older with acute or convalescent COVID-19. The CDR3 DNA sequence: TGTGCCAGCTCGGGCAGGGTCATAGATACGCAGTATTTT. Protein sequence: CASSGRVIDTQYF.